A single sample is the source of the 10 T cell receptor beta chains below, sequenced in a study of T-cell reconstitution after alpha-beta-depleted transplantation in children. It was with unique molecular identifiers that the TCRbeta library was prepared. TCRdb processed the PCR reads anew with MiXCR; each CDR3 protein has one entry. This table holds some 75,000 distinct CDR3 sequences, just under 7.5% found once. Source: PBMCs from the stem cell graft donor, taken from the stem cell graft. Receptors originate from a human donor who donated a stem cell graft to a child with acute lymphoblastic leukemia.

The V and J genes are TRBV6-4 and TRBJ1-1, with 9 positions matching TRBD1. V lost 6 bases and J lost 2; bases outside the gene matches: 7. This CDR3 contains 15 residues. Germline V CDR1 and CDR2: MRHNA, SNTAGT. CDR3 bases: TGTGCCAGCAGGCGACAGGGGGACGCTAACACTGAAGCTTTCTTT. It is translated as CASRRQGDANTEAFF.

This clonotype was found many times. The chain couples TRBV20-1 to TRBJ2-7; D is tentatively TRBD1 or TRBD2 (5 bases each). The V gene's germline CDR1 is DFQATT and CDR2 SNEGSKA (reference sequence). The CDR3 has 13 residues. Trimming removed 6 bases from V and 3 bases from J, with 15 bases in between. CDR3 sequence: CSAGTASLYEQYF. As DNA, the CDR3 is TGCAGTGCCGGGACCGCAAGCCTCTACGAGCAGTACTTC.

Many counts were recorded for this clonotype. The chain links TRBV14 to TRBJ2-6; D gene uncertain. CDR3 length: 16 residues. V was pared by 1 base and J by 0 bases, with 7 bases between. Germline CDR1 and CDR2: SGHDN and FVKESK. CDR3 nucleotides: TGTGCCAGCAGCCAAGTGGCCATCTCTGGGGCCAACGTCCTGACTTTC. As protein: CASSQVAISGANVLTF. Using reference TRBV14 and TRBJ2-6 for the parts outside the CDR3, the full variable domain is EAGVTQFPSHSVIEKGQTVTLRCDPISGHDNLYWYRRVMGKEIKFLLHFVKESKQDESGMPNNRFLAERTGGTYSTLKVQPAELEDSGVYFCASSQVAISGANVLTFGAGSRLTVL.

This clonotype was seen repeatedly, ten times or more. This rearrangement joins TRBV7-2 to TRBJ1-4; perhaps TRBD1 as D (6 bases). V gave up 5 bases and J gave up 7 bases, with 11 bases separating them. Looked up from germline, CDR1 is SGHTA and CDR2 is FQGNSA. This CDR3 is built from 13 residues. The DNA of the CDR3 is TGTGCCAGCAGCCCAACAGGGTTTGAAAAACTGTTTTTT. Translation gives CASSPTGFEKLFF.

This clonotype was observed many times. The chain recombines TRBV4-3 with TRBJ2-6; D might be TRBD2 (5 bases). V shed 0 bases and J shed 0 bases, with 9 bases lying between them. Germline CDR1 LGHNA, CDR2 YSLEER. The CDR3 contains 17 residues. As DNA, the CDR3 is TGCGCCAGCAGCCAAGATGGGGAGAGCTCTGGGGCCAACGTCCTGACTTTC. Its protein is CASSQDGESSGANVLTF.

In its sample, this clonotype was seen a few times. The CDR3 DNA is TGCAGTGCTAGAGATCGGAGCGGGGGGGCTCGAGAGCAGTTCTTC. This sequence encodes CSARDRSGGAREQFF. V usage is TRBV20-1 and J usage is TRBJ2-1, with 10 bases fitting TRBD2. Germline trimming cut 0 bases from V and 10 bases from J; bases unmatched to any gene: 9. This CDR3 comprises 15 residues. Germline assignment: CDR1 DFQATT and CDR2 SNEGSKA (reference sequence).

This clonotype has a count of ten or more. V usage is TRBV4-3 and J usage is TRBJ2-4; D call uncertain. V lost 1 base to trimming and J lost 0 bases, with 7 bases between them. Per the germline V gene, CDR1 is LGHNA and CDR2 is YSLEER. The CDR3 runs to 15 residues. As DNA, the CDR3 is TGCGCCAGCAGCCAAGGGGGTCTAGCCAAAAACATTCAGTACTTC. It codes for CASSQGGLAKNIQYF.

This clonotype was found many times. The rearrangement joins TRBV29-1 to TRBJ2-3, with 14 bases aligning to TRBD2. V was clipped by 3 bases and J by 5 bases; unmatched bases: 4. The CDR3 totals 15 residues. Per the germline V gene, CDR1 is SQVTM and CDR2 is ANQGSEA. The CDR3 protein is CSVDGLAGGRDTQYF. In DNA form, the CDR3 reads TGCAGCGTTGATGGACTAGCGGGAGGAAGAGATACGCAGTATTTT.

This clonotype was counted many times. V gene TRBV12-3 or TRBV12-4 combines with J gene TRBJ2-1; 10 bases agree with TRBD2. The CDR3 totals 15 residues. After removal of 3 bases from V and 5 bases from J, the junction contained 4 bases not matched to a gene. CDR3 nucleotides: TGTGCCAGCAGTTTTCACGGGACTAGCGACAATGAGCAGTTCTTC. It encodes CASSFHGTSDNEQFF.

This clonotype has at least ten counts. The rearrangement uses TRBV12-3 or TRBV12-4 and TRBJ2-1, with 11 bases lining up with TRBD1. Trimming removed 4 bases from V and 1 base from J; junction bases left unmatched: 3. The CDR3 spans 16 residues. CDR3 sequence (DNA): TGTGCCAGCAGTTCTTGGGACAGGGGGTCCTACAATGAGCAGTTCTTC. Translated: CASSSWDRGSYNEQFF.